This TCR beta chain was sequenced during a study of blood T cell repertoires in COVID-19. Participants reported their clinical history, and cohort assignment relied on those reports. Symptom resolution, clearance, or two negative PCRs marked the recovered donors of Cohort 3. Authors' analysis steps: Amplification with reference gene primers provided the estimates of nucleated cell counts. Clones were sequenced by immunoSEQ multiplex PCR, and TCRdb holds only the in-frame ones, with some missing. V and J calls and clone size are as listed in that table; D and trimming were resolved from the DNA. This sample yields some 330,000 clones, of which around 90% are seen a single time; around 18% belongs to the top ten. This clone was detected only once. The CDR3 covers 14 residues. J was trimmed by 4 bases and V by 2 bases; bases with no gene match: 4. The V gene's germline CDR1 is GTSNPN and CDR2 SVGIG (reference sequence).

The source material was PBMCs or T cells enriched from blood (not recorded which). The TCR originated in a woman between 25 and 40 years old who had recovered from COVID-19. The chain joins TRBV30 to TRBJ1-2; TRBD1 matches at 10 bases. The CDR3 DNA follows: TGTGCCTGGAGTACGGACAGGGGGTTCTATGGCTACACCTTC. It is translated as CAWSTDRGFYGYTF. Complete variable domain (other parts from reference TRBV30 and TRBJ1-2): SQTIHQWPATLVQPVGSPLSLECTVEGTSNPNLYWYRQAAGRGLQLLFYSVGIGQISSEVPQNLSASRPQDRQFILSSKKLLLSDSGFYLCAWSTDRGFYGYTFGSGTRLTVV.